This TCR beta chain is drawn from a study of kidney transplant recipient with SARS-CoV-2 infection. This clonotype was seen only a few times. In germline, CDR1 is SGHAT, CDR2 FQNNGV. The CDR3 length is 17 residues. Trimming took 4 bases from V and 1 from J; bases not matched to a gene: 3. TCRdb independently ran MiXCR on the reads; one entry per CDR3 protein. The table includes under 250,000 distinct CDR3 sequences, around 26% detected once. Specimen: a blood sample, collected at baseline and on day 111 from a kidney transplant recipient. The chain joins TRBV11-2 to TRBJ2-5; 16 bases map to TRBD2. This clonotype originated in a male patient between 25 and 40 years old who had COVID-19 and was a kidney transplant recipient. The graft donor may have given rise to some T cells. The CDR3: CASSSGLAGGFQETQYF. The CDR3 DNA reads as TGTGCCAGCAGCTCGGGACTAGCGGGAGGGTTCCAAGAGACCCAGTACTTC.